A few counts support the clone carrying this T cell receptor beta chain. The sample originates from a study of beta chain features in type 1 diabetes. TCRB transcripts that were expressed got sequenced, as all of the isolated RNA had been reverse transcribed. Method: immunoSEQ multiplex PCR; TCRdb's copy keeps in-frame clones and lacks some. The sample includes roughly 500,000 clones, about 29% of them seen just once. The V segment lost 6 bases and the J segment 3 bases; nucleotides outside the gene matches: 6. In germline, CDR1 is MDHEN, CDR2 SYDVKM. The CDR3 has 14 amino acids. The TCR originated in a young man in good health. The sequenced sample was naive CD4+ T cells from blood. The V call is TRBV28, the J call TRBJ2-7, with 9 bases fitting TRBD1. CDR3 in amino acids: CASRLPGQGYEQYF. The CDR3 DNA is TGTGCCAGCAGGCTACCGGGACAGGGCTACGAGCAGTACTTC.